This is a list of T cell receptor beta chains from one sample in a study of control samples from healthy donors and cancer patients. The method was immunoSEQ multiplex PCR; TCRdb's version includes in-frame clones alone and lacks a portion of them. The sample lists 100,000 to 150,000 clones; about nine tenths were seen once. What was sequenced was blood. These TCRs come from a woman aged 45-65 years in good health. Both conserved end residues are part of each CDR3. A D gene is named only where the DNA matches it firmly. Where a row states a size, it is once, few, many or the class of an expanded clone; other rows omit it.

clone size: -; V gene: TRBV27; D gene: TRBD2; CDR3 length: 20; J gene: TRBJ2-3; CDR3 DNA: TGTGCCAGCAGTGCTCCGGGAGGGACTAGCGGGCTCACTAGCACAGATACGCAGTATTTT; CDR3 protein: CASSAPGGTSGLTSTDTQYF
clone size: -; V gene: TRBV6-5; D gene: -; CDR3 length: 13; J gene: TRBJ1-5; CDR3 DNA: TGTGCCAGCAGTCCTAATGGGGGGCAGCCCCAGCATTTT; CDR3 protein: CASSPNGGQPQHF
clone size: -; V gene: TRBV7-9; D gene: -; CDR3 length: 18; J gene: TRBJ2-3; CDR3 DNA: TGTGCCAGCAGAGCGATTGATCGGTCAACCGAGGATATTGATACGCAGTATTTT; CDR3 protein: CASRAIDRSTEDIDTQYF
clone size: -; V gene: TRBV2; D gene: TRBD1; CDR3 length: 15; J gene: TRBJ1-1; CDR3 DNA: TGTGCCAGCAGGTTAATGACAGGGATGAACACTGAAGCTTTCTTT; CDR3 protein: CASRLMTGMNTEAFF
clone size: -; V gene: TRBV5-1; D gene: -; CDR3 length: 15; J gene: TRBJ1-1; CDR3 DNA: TGCGCCAGCAGCTTTTCTGGGAAGGAGGGCACTGAAGCTTTCTTT; CDR3 protein: CASSFSGKEGTEAFF
clone size: -; V gene: TRBV19; D gene: TRBD1; CDR3 length: 16; J gene: TRBJ1-2; CDR3 DNA: TGTGCCAGTAGTCCACGTGCTGGGACAGGGGACTATGGCTACACCTTC; CDR3 protein: CASSPRAGTGDYGYTF
clone size: -; V gene: TRBV7-9; D gene: -; CDR3 length: 13; J gene: TRBJ1-1; CDR3 DNA: TGTGCCAGCAGCGTAACCGGACAGAATGAAGCTTTCTTT; CDR3 protein: CASSVTGQNEAFF
clone size: -; V gene: TRBV27; D gene: TRBD1; CDR3 length: 14; J gene: TRBJ1-6; CDR3 DNA: TGTGCCAGCAGGACGACAGGGACTAATTCACCCCTCCACTTT; CDR3 protein: CASRTTGTNSPLHF
clone size: -; V gene: TRBV2; D gene: TRBD1; CDR3 length: 14; J gene: TRBJ1-2; CDR3 DNA: TGTGCCAGCAGGGACAGGGGGCAGGGCTATGGCTACACCTTC; CDR3 protein: CASRDRGQGYGYTF
clone size: -; V gene: TRBV2; D gene: TRBD1; CDR3 length: 14; J gene: TRBJ2-2; CDR3 DNA: TGTGCCAGCGGGGGACAGTTGAACACCGGGGAGCTGTTTTTT; CDR3 protein: CASGGQLNTGELFF
clone size: once; V gene: TRBV30; D gene: TRBD2; CDR3 length: 20; J gene: TRBJ2-7; CDR3 DNA: TGTGCCTGGAACACCCGCGTACTAGCGGGAGGGAGTGAGGCGGGATACGAGCAGTACTTC; CDR3 protein: CAWNTRVLAGGSEAGYEQYF
clone size: -; V gene: TRBV6-6; D gene: -; CDR3 length: 14; J gene: TRBJ2-1; CDR3 DNA: TGTGCCAGCAGTTACCTTGCGGGGATTGGTGAGCAGTTCTTC; CDR3 protein: CASSYLAGIGEQFF
clone size: -; V gene: TRBV30; D gene: TRBD2; CDR3 length: 12; J gene: TRBJ2-7; CDR3 DNA: TGTGCCTGGGACTCTGGGGGGGACCAGCAGTACTTC; CDR3 protein: CAWDSGGDQQYF
clone size: -; V gene: TRBV7-9; D gene: TRBD1; CDR3 length: 15; J gene: TRBJ1-5; CDR3 DNA: TGTGCCAGCAGCTCCCAGGGGGCCGGCAATCAGCCCCAGCATTTT; CDR3 protein: CASSSQGAGNQPQHF
clone size: -; V gene: TRBV7-2; D gene: TRBD2; CDR3 length: 18; J gene: TRBJ2-3; CDR3 DNA: TGTGCCAGCAGCTCCCCAAGTGGGCTAGCGGGATGGGCAGATACGCAGTATTTT; CDR3 protein: CASSSPSGLAGWADTQYF
clone size: -; V gene: TRBV5-1; D gene: -; CDR3 length: 13; J gene: TRBJ1-3; CDR3 DNA: TGCGCCAGCAGCTTGGGAGGCTCATCCCCCATATATTTT; CDR3 protein: CASSLGGSSPIYF
clone size: -; V gene: TRBV10-1; D gene: -; CDR3 length: 13; J gene: TRBJ1-1; CDR3 DNA: TGCGCCAGCAGTGAGTCGGGAAGCACTGAAGCTTTCTTT; CDR3 protein: CASSESGSTEAFF
clone size: -; V gene: TRBV18; D gene: -; CDR3 length: 18; J gene: TRBJ2-7; CDR3 DNA: TGTGCCAGCTCACCACTTTTTAGGGGGAGCGGATCTCAGGACGAGCAGTACTTC; CDR3 protein: CASSPLFRGSGSQDEQYF
clone size: -; V gene: TRBV19; D gene: TRBD1; CDR3 length: 13; J gene: TRBJ1-2; CDR3 DNA: TGTGCCAGTAGTGCCGGGACAGAGTATGGCTACACCTTC; CDR3 protein: CASSAGTEYGYTF
clone size: -; V gene: TRBV6-2/TRBV6-3; D gene: TRBD2; CDR3 length: 17; J gene: TRBJ2-1; CDR3 DNA: TGTGCCAGCAGTTGGGGGGGACTAGCGGCAACCTACAATGAGCAGTTCTTC; CDR3 protein: CASSWGGLAATYNEQFF
clone size: -; V gene: TRBV14; D gene: TRBD2; CDR3 length: 21; J gene: TRBJ2-7; CDR3 DNA: TGTGCCAGCAGCCAACTACGGACTAGACTAAGCGGGGGGGATACCTCCTACGAGCAGTACTTC; CDR3 protein: CASSQLRTRLSGGDTSYEQYF
clone size: -; V gene: TRBV27; D gene: -; CDR3 length: 15; J gene: TRBJ2-7; CDR3 DNA: TGTGCCAGCAGTTTATTGTCGGTAACCGGCTACGAGCAGTACTTC; CDR3 protein: CASSLLSVTGYEQYF
clone size: -; V gene: TRBV30; D gene: -; CDR3 length: 11; J gene: TRBJ1-2; CDR3 DNA: TGTGCCTGGAGGGGGTACTATGGCTACACCTTC; CDR3 protein: CAWRGYYGYTF
clone size: -; V gene: TRBV27; D gene: TRBD2; CDR3 length: 16; J gene: TRBJ2-3; CDR3 DNA: TGTGCCAGCAGTTCCCCCCAGCGGGGGAGCACAGATACGCAGTATTTT; CDR3 protein: CASSSPQRGSTDTQYF
clone size: -; V gene: TRBV29-1; D gene: TRBD2; CDR3 length: 15; J gene: TRBJ2-1; CDR3 DNA: TGCAGCGTTGAAGTATTTAGCGGGGATCCCAATGAGCAGTTCTTC; CDR3 protein: CSVEVFSGDPNEQFF
clone size: -; V gene: TRBV19; D gene: -; CDR3 length: 15; J gene: TRBJ1-5; CDR3 DNA: TGTGCCAGTAGTATAGATCTGGACGGAAATCAGCCCCAGCATTTT; CDR3 protein: CASSIDLDGNQPQHF
clone size: -; V gene: TRBV20-1; D gene: -; CDR3 length: 11; J gene: TRBJ1-1; CDR3 DNA: TGCAGTGCTAAGACGAACACTGAAGCTTTCTTT; CDR3 protein: CSAKTNTEAFF
clone size: -; V gene: TRBV13; D gene: -; CDR3 length: 16; J gene: TRBJ2-3; CDR3 DNA: TGTGCCAGCAGCTTAGGGGTAGTACATTCATCAGATACGCAGTATTTT; CDR3 protein: CASSLGVVHSSDTQYF
clone size: -; V gene: TRBV30; D gene: -; CDR3 length: 11; J gene: TRBJ2-3; CDR3 DNA: TGTGCCTGGAGCGGAGGTAATACGCAGTATTTT; CDR3 protein: CAWSGGNTQYF
clone size: few; V gene: TRBV14; D gene: -; CDR3 length: 13; J gene: TRBJ2-5; CDR3 DNA: TGTGCCAGCAGCCAAGTTTTTACGGGGGCCCAGTACTTC; CDR3 protein: CASSQVFTGAQYF
clone size: -; V gene: TRBV10-2; D gene: TRBD1; CDR3 length: 15; J gene: TRBJ1-5; CDR3 DNA: TGCGCCAGCAGTGGGGACAGGAACAGCAATCAGCCCCAGCATTTT; CDR3 protein: CASSGDRNSNQPQHF
clone size: once; V gene: TRBV7-9; D gene: -; CDR3 length: 14; J gene: TRBJ1-1; CDR3 DNA: TGTGCCAGCAGCGCACGGGGCCGGGTCACTGAAGCTTTCTTT; CDR3 protein: CASSARGRVTEAFF
clone size: -; V gene: TRBV3-1/TRBV3-2; D gene: TRBD2; CDR3 length: 15; J gene: TRBJ2-3; CDR3 DNA: TGTGCCAGCAGCCCCGGGACTAGCGTTTCAGATACGCAGTATTTT; CDR3 protein: CASSPGTSVSDTQYF
clone size: -; V gene: TRBV5-6; D gene: -; CDR3 length: 14; J gene: TRBJ1-3; CDR3 DNA: TGTGCCAGCAGCCAATGGACTGCTCGAAACACCATATATTTT; CDR3 protein: CASSQWTARNTIYF
clone size: few; V gene: TRBV25-1; D gene: TRBD1; CDR3 length: 16; J gene: TRBJ2-6; CDR3 DNA: TGTGCCAGCAGCAACAGGGGGCTAGATGGGGCCAACGTCCTGACTTTC; CDR3 protein: CASSNRGLDGANVLTF
clone size: -; V gene: TRBV6-5; D gene: TRBD2; CDR3 length: 16; J gene: TRBJ2-1; CDR3 DNA: TGTGCCAGCAGTTACTCGGGTAGCGGGAGGAGCGATGAGCAGTTCTTC; CDR3 protein: CASSYSGSGRSDEQFF
clone size: -; V gene: TRBV30; D gene: TRBD2; CDR3 length: 14; J gene: TRBJ2-7; CDR3 DNA: TGTGCCTGGAGTGTCAGCGGGGGGGCCTACGAGCAGTACTTC; CDR3 protein: CAWSVSGGAYEQYF
clone size: -; V gene: TRBV27; D gene: -; CDR3 length: 15; J gene: TRBJ2-7; CDR3 DNA: TGTGCCAGCAGTTTATCGTTCCGGGGGCCCTACGAGCAGTACTTC; CDR3 protein: CASSLSFRGPYEQYF
clone size: -; V gene: TRBV7-2; D gene: TRBD1; CDR3 length: 14; J gene: TRBJ1-6; CDR3 DNA: TGTGCCAGCAGCCCAAGGACAGGGAGTTCACCCCTCCACTTT; CDR3 protein: CASSPRTGSSPLHF
clone size: -; V gene: TRBV28; D gene: -; CDR3 length: 13; J gene: TRBJ2-7; CDR3 DNA: TGTGCCAGCACCGGGACACCCTCCTACGAGCAGTACTTC; CDR3 protein: CASTGTPSYEQYF
clone size: -; V gene: TRBV2; D gene: -; CDR3 length: 15; J gene: TRBJ1-4; CDR3 DNA: TGTGCCAGCAGTGAGACGGTAATCGGCAATGAAAAACTGTTTTTT; CDR3 protein: CASSETVIGNEKLFF
clone size: -; V gene: TRBV6-5; D gene: TRBD1; CDR3 length: 13; J gene: TRBJ2-1; CDR3 DNA: TGTGCCACCCCGGGACAGGGAAGGATTGAGCAGTTCTTC; CDR3 protein: CATPGQGRIEQFF
clone size: -; V gene: TRBV29-1; D gene: -; CDR3 length: 11; J gene: TRBJ1-1; CDR3 DNA: TGCAGCGTTGAGGGGGGCACTGAAGCTTTCTTT; CDR3 protein: CSVEGGTEAFF
clone size: -; V gene: TRBV5-1; D gene: -; CDR3 length: 13; J gene: TRBJ1-2; CDR3 DNA: TGCGCCAGCAGCTACGACCCTAACTATGGCTACACCTTC; CDR3 protein: CASSYDPNYGYTF
clone size: -; V gene: TRBV18; D gene: TRBD1; CDR3 length: 14; J gene: TRBJ1-1; CDR3 DNA: TGTGCCAGCTCACCGGACAGGGTGAACACTGAAGCTTTCTTT; CDR3 protein: CASSPDRVNTEAFF
clone size: -; V gene: TRBV19; D gene: -; CDR3 length: 18; J gene: TRBJ1-4; CDR3 DNA: TGTGCCAGTAGTCGCCTAGGTCAGGGCTCGTTGACTAATGAAAAACTGTTTTTT; CDR3 protein: CASSRLGQGSLTNEKLFF
clone size: -; V gene: TRBV5-1; D gene: -; CDR3 length: 13; J gene: TRBJ1-1; CDR3 DNA: TGCGCCAGCAGCTTGAACGAGAACACTGAAGCTTTCTTT; CDR3 protein: CASSLNENTEAFF
clone size: -; V gene: TRBV7-8; D gene: -; CDR3 length: 13; J gene: TRBJ2-3; CDR3 DNA: TGTGCCAGCAGCTTAGGGGGAGTACAGACGCAGTATTTT; CDR3 protein: CASSLGGVQTQYF
clone size: -; V gene: TRBV10-3; D gene: -; CDR3 length: 13; J gene: TRBJ2-3; CDR3 DNA: TGTGCCACAGCCAGGGGAGACACAGATACGCAGTATTTT; CDR3 protein: CATARGDTDTQYF
clone size: -; V gene: TRBV7-9; D gene: TRBD1; CDR3 length: 18; J gene: TRBJ1-4; CDR3 DNA: TGTGCCAGCAGCCCCAGTCCCGGGACAGGGGCAACTAATGAAAAACTGTTTTTT; CDR3 protein: CASSPSPGTGATNEKLFF
clone size: -; V gene: TRBV6-1; D gene: TRBD2; CDR3 length: 18; J gene: TRBJ2-3; CDR3 DNA: TGTGCCAGCAGTGAAGAAATGGCCGGGACTAGCTTGACAGATACGCAGTATTTT; CDR3 protein: CASSEEMAGTSLTDTQYF
clone size: -; V gene: TRBV27; D gene: -; CDR3 length: 15; J gene: TRBJ2-5; CDR3 DNA: TGTGCCAGCAGTTTATCTGGGTTAACGGGAGAGACCCAGTACTTC; CDR3 protein: CASSLSGLTGETQYF
clone size: -; V gene: TRBV3-1/TRBV3-2; D gene: -; CDR3 length: 13; J gene: TRBJ2-3; CDR3 DNA: TGTGCCAGCAGCCCCGGACCTGGGGATACGCAGTATTTT; CDR3 protein: CASSPGPGDTQYF
clone size: -; V gene: TRBV5-4; D gene: TRBD1; CDR3 length: 14; J gene: TRBJ2-1; CDR3 DNA: TGTGCCAGCAGCCCCTGGACAGGGAATCATGAGCAGTTCTTC; CDR3 protein: CASSPWTGNHEQFF